This record covers a single T cell receptor beta chain. This sample was included in a study of blood T cell repertoires in COVID-19. Study background: Researchers got acute and convalescent COVID-19 samples from the United States, Italy and Spain. Nucleic acid was either cDNA or gDNA, and it came from T cells, B-cell-depleted T cells, or PBMCs.

The CDR3 is 16 amino acids. V lost 4 bases to trimming and J lost 0 bases; unmatched junction nucleotides: 6. Looked up from germline, CDR1 is SGHTA and CDR2 is FQGNSA. Profiled with immunoSEQ multiplex PCR; TCRdb holds only in-frame clones, not every one. The profile shows a few hundred thousand clones, around 90% of them singletons. The chain carries TRBV7-2 and TRBJ2-3; TRBD1 matches at 8 bases. This TCR was recovered from a man aged 18 to 35 with active or convalescent COVID-19. Input material: peripheral blood. In DNA, the CDR3 is TGTGCCAGCAGCTCAATTCGGGACAGGAGCACAGATACGCAGTATTTT. Encoded protein: CASSSIRDRSTDTQYF.